These T cell receptor beta chains were read from a single sample in a study of T cell responses to AZD1222 COVID-19 vaccine. Generated by immunoSEQ multiplex PCR, the TCRdb table keeps only in-frame clones and is missing some. The sample has about 110,000 clones; 88% are singletons. Material: peripheral blood, obtained on day 0 of AZD1222 vaccination. The receptors stem from an adult in good health. The CDR3 runs from the conserved cysteine through the conserved F or W.

v_call: TRBV20-1
cdr3_aa: CSASDLVSGAWNEQFF

v_call: TRBV5-1
cdr3_aa: CASSSGTGNTEAFF

v_call: TRBV4-1
cdr3_aa: CASSQDSLGEKLFF

v_call: TRBV5-1
cdr3_aa: CASSGIFHEQYF

v_call: TRBV19
cdr3_aa: CASSSQREGLRYNEQFF

v_call: TRBV4-2
cdr3_aa: CASSQDVPQTLGGYTF

v_call: TRBV2
cdr3_aa: CASRSDLGTSEAFF

v_call: TRBV28
cdr3_aa: CASARQGYPLEGNTIYF

v_call: TRBV19
cdr3_aa: CASSIVRRRVNTEAFF

v_call: TRBV28
cdr3_aa: CASSPLGQGVSYEQYF

v_call: TRBV4-1
cdr3_aa: CASSLVLAGVETQYF

v_call: TRBV3-1/TRBV3-2
cdr3_aa: CASSRMGQAGGTEAFF

v_call: TRBV18
cdr3_aa: CASSPAVLGSNQPQHF

v_call: TRBV6-5
cdr3_aa: CASSPTRAGAPDAFF

v_call: TRBV3-1/TRBV3-2
cdr3_aa: CASSQVGQGARRELFF

v_call: TRBV10-3
cdr3_aa: CAISESPGYNYGYTF

v_call: TRBV15
cdr3_aa: CATRPPSGGHTEAFF

v_call: TRBV29-1
cdr3_aa: CSAGQVVNYGYTF

v_call: TRBV28
cdr3_aa: CASSFMGGYRRTSSYEQYF

v_call: TRBV6-5
cdr3_aa: CASRRATGELFF

v_call: TRBV6-2/TRBV6-3
cdr3_aa: CASSYGDSGYTF

v_call: TRBV7-8
cdr3_aa: CASSEHFKMNTEAFF